The 30 T cell receptor beta chains presented below share a single source sample, sequenced in a study of blood T cell repertoires in COVID-19. Some clones are missing from TCRdb's copy, which holds only in-frame ones; the method was immunoSEQ multiplex PCR. The top ten clones hold about 4% of a sample with around 250,000 clones, around 89% of them seen once. Sequencing was performed on PBMCs or T cells enriched from blood (not recorded which). The receptors were gathered from a woman aged 25 to 39 with acute COVID-19.

This clone was recorded once. The chain links TRBV4-1 to TRBJ1-1, with a tentative D call TRBD1 (6 bases). The CDR3 length is 16 residues. CDR1 is MGHRA, CDR2 YSYEKL, per germline. The ends were cut back, 1 base at V and 1 base at J, with 13 bases in the middle. The CDR3 nucleotides are TGCGCCAGCAGCCAAGTTGGGTGGACAGCGAACACTGAAGCTTTCTTT. It is translated as CASSQVGWTANTEAFF.

The gene calls are TRBV6-4 and TRBJ2-2; 10 nucleotides match TRBD2. Germline lookup yields CDR1 MRHNA and CDR2 SNTAGT. The CDR3 is made up of 15 amino acids. The V gene end was trimmed by 6 bases and the J gene end by 5 bases; junction bases not matched to a gene: 6. The CDR3 sequence: CASSELAGSTGELFF. In DNA form, the CDR3 reads TGTGCCAGCAGCGAACTAGCGGGATCAACCGGGGAGCTGTTTTTT.

Here the CDR3 reads CASSLFQGGSYEQYF. Written as DNA, the CDR3 is TGTGCCAGCAGCTTATTCCAGGGAGGCTCCTACGAGCAGTACTTC. The J gene is TRBJ2-7, the V gene TRBV7-2; a possible D gene is TRBD2 (6 bases). The CDR3 is 15 residues long. Germline loops: CDR1 SGHTA, CDR2 FQGNSA. V lost 2 bases, J lost 0 bases, and 11 bases lay in between.

The chain links TRBV4-1 to TRBJ2-2, with 9 bases fitting TRBD1. Losses at the gene ends were 3 bases for V and 6 bases for J; bases not matched to a gene: 11. The CDR3 length is 17 residues. Germline V gene data show CDR1 as MGHRA and CDR2 as YSYEKL. The CDR3 coding sequence is TGCGCCAGCAGCCAGGTTGCCGGGACAGGGTGGGCCGGGGAGCTGTTTTTT. Translated: CASSQVAGTGWAGELFF.

This sequence joins TRBV5-1 and TRBJ1-3; D unresolved. Germline V gives CDR1 SGHRS, CDR2 YFSETQ. The CDR3 is made up of 14 amino acids. The V end was cut by 0 bases, the J end by 3 bases, with 7 bases between. The CDR3 DNA reads as TGCGCCAGCAGCTTGGGAACAGATGGAAACACCATATATTTT. This encodes CASSLGTDGNTIYF.

V is TRBV27 and J is TRBJ1-1; D is perhaps TRBD1 (5 bases). Germline CDR1 and CDR2: MNHEY and SMNVEV (reference sequence). The CDR3 is 14 residues long. V was pared by 5 bases and J by 4 bases, with 14 bases between. DNA of the CDR3: TGTGCCAGCAGTACCTCGGCAGGGTTCACTGAAGCTTTCTTT. This gives the protein CASSTSAGFTEAFF.

The V and J genes are TRBV5-1 and TRBJ2-1; weak D call: TRBD2 (5 bases). The CDR3 runs to 16 residues. The V gene's germline CDR1 is SGHRS and CDR2 YFSETQ. V dropped 6 bases and J dropped 0 bases, with 16 bases sitting between them. The CDR3: CASTPWTASSYNEQFF. CDR3 nucleotide sequence: TGCGCCAGCACCCCGTGGACTGCCAGCTCCTACAATGAGCAGTTCTTC.

The rearrangement uses TRBV27 and TRBJ1-6; D remains unclear. Germline V lookup: CDR1 MNHEY, CDR2 SMNVEV (reference sequence). CDR3 length equals 13 residues. Trimming pared 7 bases from V and 10 bases from J, leaving 14 bases between. The CDR3 nucleotides are TGTGCCAGCACGGCAGGATTTAACTCACCCCTCCACTTT. Translated, it gives CASTAGFNSPLHF.

The V gene is TRBV6-4, the J gene TRBJ1-2; D gene unclear. The CDR3 length is 13 residues. Germline values: CDR1 MRHNA, CDR2 SNTAGT. With 0 bases removed from V and 8 bases from J, the gap between germline ends came to 10 bases. CDR3 nucleotide sequence: TGTGCCAGCAGTGACTCGAAGGAGTCAGGCTACACCTTC. This codes for CASSDSKESGYTF.

Only a few counts were recorded for this clone. This chain connects TRBV19 to TRBJ2-3, with TRBD2 identical over 7 bases. The length of the CDR3 is 15 residues. The germline gives CDR1 LNHDA, CDR2 SQIVND (reference sequence). Trimming at V came to 2 bases and at J to 6 bases, leaving 8 bases not matched to a gene. Here the CDR3 DNA reads TGTGCCAGTAGTATATGGGGAGGGCCGGGGGATACGCAGTATTTT. Translated, it gives CASSIWGGPGDTQYF.

The rearrangement links TRBV25-1 to TRBJ1-5; the D gene is possibly TRBD1 (6 bases). V was trimmed by 9 bases and J by 1 base, leaving 13 bases between them. Germline-derived CDR1 and CDR2 are MGHDK and SYGVNS. This CDR3 comprises 14 residues. The CDR3 spells CASGSGTSNQPQHF. CDR3 DNA sequence: TGTGCCAGTGGGTCCGGGACAAGCAATCAGCCCCAGCATTTT.

The V gene is TRBV3-1 (or the pseudogene TRBV3-2), the J gene TRBJ2-2; 8 positions agree with TRBD1. The germline V gene has CDR1 LGHDT and CDR2 YNNKEL (reference sequence). After removal of 0 bases from V and 6 bases from J, the junction contained 6 bases not matched to a gene. The CDR3 loop spans 16 amino acids. Written as DNA, the CDR3 is TGTGCCAGCAGCCAAGAAGAGAACAGGGGGGCCGGGGAGCTGTTTTTT. Translated, it gives CASSQEENRGAGELFF.

V is TRBV19 and J is TRBJ1-3; 7 bases line up with TRBD1. Unmatched junction bases numbered 6, after V lost 7 bases and J lost 0 bases. Germline V lookup: CDR1 LNHDA, CDR2 SQIVND (reference sequence). The CDR3 consists of 15 residues. CDR3: CASTRRDSSGNTIYF. The CDR3, as DNA: TGTGCCAGTACCAGACGGGACAGCTCTGGAAACACCATATATTTT.

This rearrangement joins TRBV28 to TRBJ1-2, with 8 bases matching TRBD1. Germline CDR1 is MDHEN and CDR2 is SYDVKM. The ends lost 6 bases at V and 6 bases at J; junction bases unmatched: 12. This CDR3 is 15 amino acids long. CDR3 in DNA: TGTGCCAGCAGAACTGACAGGGGTTCTCCCCATGGCTACACCTTC. It is translated as CASRTDRGSPHGYTF.

The chain has TRBV7-9 and TRBJ2-4; 9 positions match TRBD2. Germline V CDR1 and CDR2: SEHNR, FQNEAQ (reference sequence). Trimming at V came to 5 bases and at J to 4 bases, leaving 9 bases not matched to a gene. The CDR3 length is 16 residues. CDR3 region: CASSHRTSVEKNIQYF. The CDR3 DNA reads as TGTGCCAGCAGCCATCGGACTAGCGTGGAGAAAAACATTCAGTACTTC.

The rearrangement links TRBV6-6 to TRBJ2-3; perhaps TRBD2 as D (6 bases). This CDR3 is built from 17 residues. CDR1 and CDR2 from the germline V gene are MNHNY and SVGAGI (reference sequence). Trimming shortened V by 5 bases and J by 0 bases, and 18 bases separated the two germline ends. DNA of the CDR3: TGTGCCAGCAGTCTGGGGGGAGGTTACACTAGCACAGATACGCAGTATTTT. This encodes CASSLGGGYTSTDTQYF.

This clone has only a few counts. The chain is built from TRBV19 and TRBJ2-5; 7 bases fit TRBD2. Germline-derived CDR1 and CDR2 are LNHDA and SQIVND (reference sequence). The CDR3 is 14 amino acids. Unmatched junction bases numbered 5, after V lost 4 bases and J lost 3 bases. CDR3 bases: TGTGCCAGTAGTACAGGACTAGTCAAAGAGACCCAGTACTTC. This sequence encodes CASSTGLVKETQYF.

The chain uses TRBV14 and TRBJ2-1; D gene ambiguous. Germline values: CDR1 SGHDN, CDR2 FVKESK. Trimming took off 1 base at V and 0 bases at J, with 25 bases between the two ends. This CDR3 is built from 21 residues. CDR3 DNA: TGTGCCAGCAGCCAAGTCCTCCCCGGAGTGAGAAACACCCGCTCCTACAATGAGCAGTTCTTC. Translated: CASSQVLPGVRNTRSYNEQFF.

This clone was seen only a few times. The V and J genes are TRBV18 and TRBJ2-7, with 9 bases that match TRBD2. CDR1 KGHSH and CDR2 LQKENI come from the germline V gene. The trim removed 3 bases at V and 6 bases at J, leaving 3 bases unmatched. There are 13 residues in the CDR3. The CDR3 is CASSPLAGSEQYF. As DNA, the CDR3 is TGTGCCAGCTCACCGCTAGCGGGATCCGAGCAGTACTTC.

The chain carries TRBV6-5 and TRBJ2-2, with D maybe TRBD1 (5 bases). V was pared by 5 bases and J by 6 bases, with 10 bases between. Germline values: CDR1 MNHEY, CDR2 SVGAGI. The CDR3 spans 13 residues. CDR3 in amino acids: CASSRTTPGELFF. The CDR3 DNA follows: TGTGCCAGCAGTCGGACAACCCCCGGGGAGCTGTTTTTT.

The chain couples TRBV6-1 to TRBJ1-6; 7 nucleotides line up with TRBD1. V lost 0 bases and J lost 7; bases outside the gene matches: 3. The CDR3 extends over 15 amino acids. In germline, CDR1 is MNHNS, CDR2 SASEGT. CDR3 nucleotide sequence: TGTGCCAGCAGTGAAGCGACAGGGACAAATTCACCCCTCCACTTT. It yields the protein CASSEATGTNSPLHF.

As to this clone: An end of the junction differs from the germline gene, which may be a read error. The chain links TRBV7-7 to TRBJ2-2; the D gene is possibly TRBD2 (5 bases). This CDR3 has 15 amino acids. The germline CDR1 and CDR2 sequences are SSHAT and FNYEAQ (reference sequence). CDR3: CASSLEASPGGELFF. The CDR3, as DNA: TGTGCTAGCAGCTTAGAGGCTAGCCCCGGGGGGGAGCTGTTTTTT.

V usage is TRBV9 and J usage is TRBJ1-1; 8 positions agree with TRBD1. This CDR3 is built from 16 residues. V lost 4 bases, J lost 2 bases, and 10 bases stayed unmatched. Germline assignment: CDR1 SGDLS and CDR2 YYNGEE. The CDR3 loop is CASSPWTGPINTEAFF. The CDR3 DNA reads TGTGCCAGCAGCCCGTGGACAGGGCCCATTAACACTGAAGCTTTCTTT.

The gene calls are TRBV4-1 and TRBJ2-1, with a weak D call TRBD2 (5 bases). Germline values: CDR1 MGHRA, CDR2 YSYEKL. CDR3 size: 16 residues. Trimming took off 1 base at V and 8 bases at J, with 18 bases between the two ends. The CDR3 reads CASSQGAGSTPDEQFF. As DNA, the CDR3 is TGCGCCAGCAGCCAAGGGGCGGGTTCGACACCTGATGAGCAGTTCTTC.

This clone showed up just a few times. The chain couples TRBV18 to TRBJ2-3; 10 nucleotides match TRBD2. The CDR3 is 15 residues long. The germline V gene has CDR1 KGHSH and CDR2 LQKENI. The V gene end was trimmed by 3 bases and the J gene end by 6 bases; junction bases not matched to a gene: 6. CDR3 amino acids: CASSPPSGSGDTQYF. CDR3 DNA: TGTGCCAGCTCACCCCCTAGCGGGAGTGGGGATACGCAGTATTTT. Full variable domain (remainder filled in from reference TRBV18 and TRBJ2-3): NAGVMQNPRHLVRRRGQEARLRCSPMKGHSHVYWYRQLPEEGLKFMVYLQKENIIDESGMPKERFSAEFPKEGPSILRIQQVVRGDSAAYFCASSPPSGSGDTQYFGPGTRLTVL.

The J gene is TRBJ2-7, the V gene TRBV7-9, with 9 bases that match TRBD1. Per germline, CDR1 SEHNR and CDR2 FQNEAQ (reference sequence). Trimming cost V 4 bases and J 2 bases; bases outside gene matches: 9. This CDR3 is 16 amino acids long. This CDR3 reads CASSSYRDRATYEQYF. CDR3 DNA: TGTGCCAGCAGCTCGTACCGGGACAGGGCAACCTACGAGCAGTACTTC. Drawing the rest from reference TRBV7-9 and TRBJ2-7, the complete variable domain is DTGVSQNPRHKITKRGQNVTFRCDPISEHNRLYWYRQTLGQGPEFLTYFQNEAQLEKSRLLSDRFSAERPKGSFSTLEIQRTEQGDSAMYLCASSSYRDRATYEQYFGPGTRLTVT.

The chain employs TRBV4-1 and TRBJ2-7; 10 nucleotides line up with TRBD2. The length of the CDR3 is 16 residues. Unmatched junction bases numbered 8, after V lost 0 bases and J lost 6 bases. Per the germline V gene, CDR1 is MGHRA and CDR2 is YSYEKL. CDR3 sequence: CASSQDPSGRVGEQYF. CDR3 sequence (DNA): TGCGCCAGCAGCCAAGACCCCAGCGGGAGGGTCGGCGAGCAGTACTTC.

J is TRBJ1-3 and V is TRBV19; D perhaps matches TRBD1 (5 bases). Trimming cost V 0 bases and J 2 bases, with 23 bases left between them. CDR3 size: 20 residues. Germline assignment: CDR1 LNHDA and CDR2 SQIVND (reference sequence). The CDR3 region has the DNA TGTGCCAGTAGTATAGACCGGGACCGACTCTTTGAGCGGGCTGGAAACACCATATATTTT. Translated, it gives CASSIDRDRLFERAGNTIYF.

This clone occurred once. Other DNA sequences in this specimen translate into the identical CDR3. The chain is built from TRBV3-1 (or the pseudogene TRBV3-2) and TRBJ2-7, with 8 bases aligning to TRBD2. Trimming removed 2 bases from V and 1 base from J; junction bases left unmatched: 4. The CDR3 covers 15 residues. CDR1 LGHDT and CDR2 YNNKEL come from the germline V gene (reference sequence). CDR3 in DNA: TGTGCCAGCAGCCAAAGGGCGGGGGGTTCCTACGAGCAGTACTTC. As protein: CASSQRAGGSYEQYF.

The chain employs TRBV28 and TRBJ2-3; D ambiguous. V lost 3 bases and J lost 0, with 7 bases in between. The CDR3 covers 14 residues. The germline V gene has CDR1 MDHEN and CDR2 SYDVKM. The CDR3 region is CASSLAPSTDTQYF. CDR3 in DNA: TGTGCCAGCAGTTTGGCTCCTAGCACAGATACGCAGTATTTT.